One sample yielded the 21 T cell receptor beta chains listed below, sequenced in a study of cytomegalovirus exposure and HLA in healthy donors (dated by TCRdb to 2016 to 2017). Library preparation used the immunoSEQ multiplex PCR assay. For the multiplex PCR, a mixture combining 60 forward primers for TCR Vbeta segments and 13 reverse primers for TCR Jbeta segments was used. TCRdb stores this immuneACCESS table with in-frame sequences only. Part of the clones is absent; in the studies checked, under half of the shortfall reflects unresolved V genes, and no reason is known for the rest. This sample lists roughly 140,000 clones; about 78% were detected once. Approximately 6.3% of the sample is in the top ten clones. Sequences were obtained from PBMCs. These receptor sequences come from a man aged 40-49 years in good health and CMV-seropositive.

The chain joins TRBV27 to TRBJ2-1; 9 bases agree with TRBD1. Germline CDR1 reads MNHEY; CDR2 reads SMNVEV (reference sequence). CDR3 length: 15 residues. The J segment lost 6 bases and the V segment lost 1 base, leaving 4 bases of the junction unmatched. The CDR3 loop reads CASSLLGQGVNEQFF. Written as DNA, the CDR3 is TGTGCCAGCAGTTTATTGGGACAGGGTGTCAATGAGCAGTTCTTC.

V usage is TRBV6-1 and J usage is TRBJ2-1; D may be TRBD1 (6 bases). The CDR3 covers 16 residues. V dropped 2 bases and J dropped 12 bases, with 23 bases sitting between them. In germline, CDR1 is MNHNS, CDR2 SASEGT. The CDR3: CASSEPTGFLTMRQFF. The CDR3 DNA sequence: TGTGCCAGCAGTGAACCGACAGGCTTTCTTACAATGAGGCAGTTCTTC.

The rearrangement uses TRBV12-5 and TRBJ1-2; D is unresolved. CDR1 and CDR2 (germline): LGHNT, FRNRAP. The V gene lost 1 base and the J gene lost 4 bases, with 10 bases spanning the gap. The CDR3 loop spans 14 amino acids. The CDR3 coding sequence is TGTGCTAGTGGTTTGGGTCGGCGGGCCTATGGCTACACCTTC. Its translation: CASGLGRRAYGYTF.

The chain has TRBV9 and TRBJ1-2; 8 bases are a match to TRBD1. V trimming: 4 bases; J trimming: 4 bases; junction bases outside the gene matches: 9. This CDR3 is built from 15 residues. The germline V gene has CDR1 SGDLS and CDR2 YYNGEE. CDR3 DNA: TGTGCCAGCAGCTCACCACAGGGGGTGGCCTATGGCTACACCTTC. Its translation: CASSSPQGVAYGYTF.

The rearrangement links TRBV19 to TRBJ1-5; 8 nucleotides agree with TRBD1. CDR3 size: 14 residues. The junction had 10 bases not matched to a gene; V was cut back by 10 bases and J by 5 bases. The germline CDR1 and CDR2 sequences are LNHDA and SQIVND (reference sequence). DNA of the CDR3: TGTGCCACCAGTGTAGGGACAGGCGATCAGCCCCAGCATTTT. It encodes CATSVGTGDQPQHF. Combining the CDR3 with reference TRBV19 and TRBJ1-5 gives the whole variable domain DGGITQSPKYLFRKEGQNVTLSCEQNLNHDAMYWYRQDPGQGLRLIYYSQIVNDFQKGDIAEGYSVSREKKESFPLTVTSAQKNPTAFYLCATSVGTGDQPQHFGDGTRLSIL.

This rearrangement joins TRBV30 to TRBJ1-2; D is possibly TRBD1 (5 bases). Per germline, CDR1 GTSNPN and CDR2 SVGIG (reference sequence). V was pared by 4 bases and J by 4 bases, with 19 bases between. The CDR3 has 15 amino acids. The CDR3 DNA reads TGTGCCTGGAATATCGGAAAGTTTGGGGCCTATGGCTACACCTTC. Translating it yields CAWNIGKFGAYGYTF.

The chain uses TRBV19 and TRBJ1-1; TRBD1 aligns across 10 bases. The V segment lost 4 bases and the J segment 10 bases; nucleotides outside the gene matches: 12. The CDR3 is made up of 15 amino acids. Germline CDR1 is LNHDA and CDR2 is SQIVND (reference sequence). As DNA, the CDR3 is TGTGCCAGTAGTACGCCCGGGACAGGGGAGCGACCAGCTTTCTTT. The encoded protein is CASSTPGTGERPAFF.

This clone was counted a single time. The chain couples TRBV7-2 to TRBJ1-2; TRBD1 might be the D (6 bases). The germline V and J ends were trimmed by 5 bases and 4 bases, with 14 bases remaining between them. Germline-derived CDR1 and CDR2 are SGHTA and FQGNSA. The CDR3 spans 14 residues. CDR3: CASSPRGGAYGYTF. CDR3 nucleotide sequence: TGTGCCAGCAGCCCACGGGGGGGCGCCTATGGCTACACCTTC.

In nucleotides, the CDR3 is TGTGCCAGCAGTGTGGGGCGACAGGGTTTGGGTTCACCCCTCCACTTT. Translating it yields CASSVGRQGLGSPLHF. V gene TRBV6-1 combines with J gene TRBJ1-6, with 7 bases fitting TRBD1. CDR1 and CDR2 (germline): MNHNS, SASEGT. V gave up 4 bases and J gave up 9 bases; unmatched junction bases: 12. CDR3 length: 16 residues.

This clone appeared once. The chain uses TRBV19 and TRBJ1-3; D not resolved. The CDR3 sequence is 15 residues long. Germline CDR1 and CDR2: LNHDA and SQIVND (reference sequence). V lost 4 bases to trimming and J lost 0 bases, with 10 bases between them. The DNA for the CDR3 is TGTGCCAGTAGTACCCCCCTACTCTCTGGAAACACCATATATTTT. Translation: CASSTPLLSGNTIYF. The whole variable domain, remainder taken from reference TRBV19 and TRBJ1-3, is DGGITQSPKYLFRKEGQNVTLSCEQNLNHDAMYWYRQDPGQGLRLIYYSQIVNDFQKGDIAEGYSVSREKKESFPLTVTSAQKNPTAFYLCASSTPLLSGNTIYFGEGSWLTVV.

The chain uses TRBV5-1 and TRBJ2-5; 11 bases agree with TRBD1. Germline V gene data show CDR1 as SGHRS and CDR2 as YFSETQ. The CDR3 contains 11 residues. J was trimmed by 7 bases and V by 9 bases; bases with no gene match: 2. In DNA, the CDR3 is TGCGCCACAGGGACAGGGGGGACCCAGTACTTC. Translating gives CATGTGGTQYF.

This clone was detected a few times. The CDR3 reads CAWSGSARGNTIYF. The CDR3 nucleotides read TGTGCCTGGAGTGGCAGTGCCCGCGGAAACACCATATATTTT. V is TRBV30 and J is TRBJ1-3, with D uncertain. Germline V lookup: CDR1 GTSNPN, CDR2 SVGIG (reference sequence). The CDR3 covers 14 residues. The V end lost 1 base, the J end lost 4 bases, and 11 bases lay between the germline ends.

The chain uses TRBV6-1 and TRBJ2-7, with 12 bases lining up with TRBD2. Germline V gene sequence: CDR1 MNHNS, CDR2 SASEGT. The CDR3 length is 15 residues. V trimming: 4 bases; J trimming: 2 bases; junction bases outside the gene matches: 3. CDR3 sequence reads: CASSASSGGAYEQYF. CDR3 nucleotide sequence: TGTGCCAGCAGTGCCTCTAGCGGGGGGGCCTACGAGCAGTACTTC.

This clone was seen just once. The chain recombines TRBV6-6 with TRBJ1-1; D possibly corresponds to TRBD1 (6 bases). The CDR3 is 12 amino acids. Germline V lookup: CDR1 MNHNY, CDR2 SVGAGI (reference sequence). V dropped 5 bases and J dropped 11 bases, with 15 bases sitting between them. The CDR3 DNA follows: TGTGCCAGCAGTGGTGATGATACAGGGGCTTTCTTT. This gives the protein CASSGDDTGAFF.

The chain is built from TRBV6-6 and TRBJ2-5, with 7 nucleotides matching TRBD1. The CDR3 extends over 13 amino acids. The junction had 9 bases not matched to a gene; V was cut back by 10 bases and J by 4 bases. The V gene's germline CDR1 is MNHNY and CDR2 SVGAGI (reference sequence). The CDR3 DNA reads TGTGCCATCACCGACAGGGTGGGAGAGACCCAGTACTTC. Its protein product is CAITDRVGETQYF.

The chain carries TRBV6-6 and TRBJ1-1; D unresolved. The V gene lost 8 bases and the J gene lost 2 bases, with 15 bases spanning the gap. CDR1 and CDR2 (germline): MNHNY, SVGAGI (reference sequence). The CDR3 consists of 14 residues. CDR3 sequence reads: CASPLKIENTEAFF. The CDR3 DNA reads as TGTGCCAGCCCTCTAAAGATTGAAAACACTGAAGCTTTCTTT.

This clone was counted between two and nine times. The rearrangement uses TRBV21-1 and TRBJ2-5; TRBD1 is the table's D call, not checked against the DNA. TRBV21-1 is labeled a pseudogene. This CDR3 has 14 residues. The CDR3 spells CASTTGWPRETQYF. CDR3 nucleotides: TGTGCCAGCACCACAGGTTGGCCTCGGGAGACCCAGTACTTC.

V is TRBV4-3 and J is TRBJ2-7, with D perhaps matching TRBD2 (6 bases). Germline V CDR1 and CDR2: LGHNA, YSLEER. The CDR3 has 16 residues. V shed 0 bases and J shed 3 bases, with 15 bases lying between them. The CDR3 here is CASSQDSGVGNYEQYF. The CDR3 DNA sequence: TGCGCCAGCAGCCAAGATTCGGGAGTCGGGAACTACGAGCAGTACTTC.

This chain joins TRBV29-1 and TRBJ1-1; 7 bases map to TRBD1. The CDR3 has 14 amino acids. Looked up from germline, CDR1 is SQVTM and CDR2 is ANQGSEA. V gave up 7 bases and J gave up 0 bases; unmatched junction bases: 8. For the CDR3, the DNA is TGCAGCGCCCGGACAGGTAGCCTGAACACTGAAGCTTTCTTT. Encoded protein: CSARTGSLNTEAFF.

The CDR3 region has the DNA TGCGCCAGCAGCCCCAGGGTGGGAGGCTACACCTTC. Its protein product is CASSPRVGGYTF. The chain uses TRBV5-1 and TRBJ1-2, with TRBD1 as a possible D gene (5 bases). Trimming pared 4 bases from V and 8 bases from J, leaving 12 bases between. CDR1 is SGHRS, CDR2 YFSETQ, per germline. The CDR3 length is 12 residues.

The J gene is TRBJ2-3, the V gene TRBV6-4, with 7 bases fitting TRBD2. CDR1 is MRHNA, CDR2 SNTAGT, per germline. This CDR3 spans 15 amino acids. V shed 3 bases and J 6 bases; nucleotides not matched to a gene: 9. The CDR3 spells CASSEGVLAGDTQYF. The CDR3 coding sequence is TGTGCCAGCAGTGAAGGGGTATTAGCGGGCGATACGCAGTATTTT.